These 20 T cell receptor beta chains were sequenced from one sample in a study of blood T cell repertoires in COVID-19 (dated by TCRdb to between 2020 and 2021). Libraries were prepared through the immunoSEQ multiplex PCR assay. TCRdb stores this immuneACCESS table with in-frame sequences only. Part of the clones is absent; in the studies checked, under half of the shortfall reflects unresolved V genes, and no reason is known for the rest. Within this sample are tens of thousands of clones, with 60% to 80% of them counted one time only. The ten largest clonotypes hold approximately 2.3% of the sample. The sample taken for sequencing was peripheral blood. The receptors originated from a man aged 70 or older with COVID-19, enrolled during active disease.

This clone was counted ten times or more. V is TRBV7-3 and J is TRBJ1-2; D not certain. Germline assignment: CDR1 SGHTA and CDR2 FQGTGA. The CDR3 length is 13 residues. V lost 3 bases, J lost 6 bases, and 11 bases lay in between. This CDR3 is CASSFSGQDGYTF. The CDR3 DNA is TGTGCCAGCAGCTTTTCAGGTCAGGATGGCTACACCTTC.

This chain connects TRBV10-3 to TRBJ1-4; D perhaps matches TRBD1 (5 bases). The CDR3 has 15 amino acids. Trimming took 6 bases from V and 0 from J, leaving 11 bases between them. The germline gives CDR1 ENHRY, CDR2 SYGVKD. CDR3 in DNA: TGTGCCATCAGGGACGGGGGGACAACTAATGAAAAACTGTTTTTT. This sequence encodes CAIRDGGTTNEKLFF.

The CDR3 bases are TGTGCCAGCAGCCGTAGAGGGGGGAGGGTTTACAATGAGCAGTTCTTC. Its protein is CASSRRGGRVYNEQFF. The rearrangement uses TRBV9 and TRBJ2-1; D is possibly TRBD2 (7 bases). The CDR3 runs to 16 residues. V was clipped by 4 bases and J by 4 bases, with 18 bases between them. Germline V lookup: CDR1 SGDLS, CDR2 YYNGEE.

In regard to this clone: Other DNA sequences in this sample translate to the same CDR3. The chain links TRBV24-1 to TRBJ1-5; 7 nucleotides align to TRBD1. The CDR3 contains 15 residues. Per the germline V gene, CDR1 is KGHDR and CDR2 is SFDVKD. With V trimmed by 4 bases and J by 5 bases, 7 bases remained unmatched. CDR3 amino acids: CATSEAGGTHQPQHF. DNA of the CDR3: TGTGCCACCAGTGAGGCAGGGGGAACGCATCAGCCCCAGCATTTT.

V gene TRBV11-2 combines with J gene TRBJ2-7; D perhaps matches TRBD2 (6 bases). The germline CDR1 and CDR2 sequences are SGHAT and FQNNGV. Between the trimmed V and J ends, which lost 5 bases and 8 bases, there was a span of 19 bases. This CDR3 region has 14 residues. CDR3: CASSLGRIGGKQYF. As DNA, the CDR3 is TGTGCCAGCAGCCTAGGACGGATCGGAGGGAAGCAGTACTTC. The complete variable domain, with remaining parts taken from reference TRBV11-2 and TRBJ2-7, reads EAGVAQSPRYKIIEKRQSVAFWCNPISGHATLYWYQQILGQGPKLLIQFQNNGVVDDSQLPKDRFSAERLKGVDSTLKIQPAKLEDSAVYLCASSLGRIGGKQYFGPGTRLTVT.

The chain links TRBV6-5 to TRBJ1-5; tentative D call: TRBD1 (6 bases). CDR3 size: 15 residues. Trimming left V 5 bases short and J 0 bases short, with 11 bases between. Germline-derived CDR1 and CDR2 are MNHEY and SVGAGI. CDR3 residues: CASSRDINSNQPQHF. DNA for the CDR3: TGTGCCAGCAGTCGGGACATTAATAGCAATCAGCCCCAGCATTTT.

The V call is TRBV6-5, the J call TRBJ1-6; no firm D call. Trimming pared 6 bases from V and 8 bases from J, leaving 17 bases between. CDR1 MNHEY and CDR2 SVGAGI come from the germline V gene. This CDR3 is built from 15 residues. CDR3 nucleotides: TGTGCCAGCAGCTACGAAATGACAATTCATTCACCCCTCCACTTT. Amino acid sequence: CASSYEMTIHSPLHF.

The gene calls are TRBV9 and TRBJ2-7; weak D call: TRBD1 (5 bases). The CDR3 consists of 14 residues. From germline, CDR1 is SGDLS and CDR2 YYNGEE. V was clipped by 0 bases and J by 2 bases, with 9 bases between them. As DNA, the CDR3 is TGTGCCAGCAGCGTAGAACAGGTGACCTACGAGCAGTACTTC. This translates into CASSVEQVTYEQYF.

Notes on this clone: The junction does not match germline at one end; this may be a read error. The chain uses TRBV20-1 and TRBJ2-1, with TRBD1 matching 8 bases. CDR3 length: 11 residues. Germline V gives CDR1 DFQATT, CDR2 SNEGSKA (reference sequence). CDR3 protein: CSARVDREPVF. The CDR3 region has the DNA TGCAGTGCTAGAGTGGACAGGGAACCGGTCTTC.

The chain joins TRBV7-2 to TRBJ2-3; no firm D call. This CDR3 has 15 amino acids. V dropped 0 bases and J dropped 2 bases, with 9 bases sitting between them. Germline V gene data show CDR1 as SGHTA and CDR2 as FQGNSA. The chain's CDR3 is CASSLAGKFTDTQYF. CDR3 DNA: TGTGCCAGCAGCTTAGCGGGCAAGTTCACAGATACGCAGTATTTT.

The V call is TRBV2, the J call TRBJ2-2, with TRBD2 matching 10 bases. Germline assignment: CDR1 SNHLY and CDR2 FYNNEI. Trimming took 5 bases from V and 6 from J; bases not matched to a gene: 6. The CDR3 contains 15 residues. CDR3 loop: CASSLAGVTAGELFF. CDR3 DNA: TGTGCCAGCAGTCTAGCGGGAGTAACGGCCGGGGAGCTGTTTTTT.

The CDR3 loop reads CASSSQGPGELFF. In DNA form, the CDR3 reads TGTGCCAGCAGCTCCCAGGGCCCCGGGGAGCTGTTTTTT. The chain has TRBV7-2 and TRBJ2-2; tentative D call: TRBD1 (5 bases). Per the germline V gene, CDR1 is SGHTA and CDR2 is FQGNSA. V was pared by 4 bases and J by 6 bases, with 9 bases between. The CDR3 totals 13 residues.

Only a few counts were recorded for this clone. The genes are TRBV2 and TRBJ1-5, with a tentative D call TRBD1 (5 bases). The V gene's germline CDR1 is SNHLY and CDR2 FYNNEI. The CDR3 contains 15 residues. V lost 5 bases and J 7 bases, leaving 18 bases between the germline ends. CDR3 DNA sequence: TGTGCCAGCAGTCCCCCCGGGGTGGGACTGCAGCCCCAGCATTTT. Protein: CASSPPGVGLQPQHF.

This chain connects TRBV9 to TRBJ2-5, with TRBD1 identical over 8 bases. The CDR3 is 15 residues long. Trimming removed 0 bases from V and 3 bases from J; junction bases left unmatched: 4. The germline gives CDR1 SGDLS, CDR2 YYNGEE. The CDR3 protein is CASSVGGTGKETQYF. The CDR3 DNA reads TGTGCCAGCAGCGTAGGAGGGACAGGTAAAGAGACCCAGTACTTC.

This chain links TRBV30 with TRBJ2-1; 9 bases fit TRBD2. The CDR3 sequence is 13 residues long. The V gene's germline CDR1 is GTSNPN and CDR2 SVGIG (reference sequence). V gave up 3 bases and J gave up 10 bases; unmatched junction bases: 7. The CDR3 region has the DNA TGTGCCTGGAGCGATCTTGCGGGAGGGGAGCAGTTCTTC. Protein product: CAWSDLAGGEQFF.

This chain joins TRBV27 and TRBJ1-3; D gene ambiguous. There are 13 residues in the CDR3. Germline V CDR1 and CDR2: MNHEY, SMNVEV (reference sequence). The V and J ends lost 2 bases and 4 bases respectively, with 6 bases between them. The CDR3 here is CASSLNGGNTIYF. The CDR3 nucleotides read TGTGCCAGCAGTTTAAACGGGGGAAACACCATATATTTT.

This chain uses TRBV2 with TRBJ1-4; perhaps TRBD1 as D (5 bases). This CDR3 spans 12 amino acids. Germline V CDR1 and CDR2: SNHLY, FYNNEI. The V end was cut by 3 bases, the J end by 8 bases, with 7 bases between. CDR3 nucleotides: TGTGCCAGCAGTGAGGGGGGGGAAAAACTGTTTTTT. This gives the protein CASSEGGEKLFF.

The V and J genes are TRBV5-4 and TRBJ2-3, with unresolved D. Looked up from germline, CDR1 is SGHNT and CDR2 is YYREEE (reference sequence). Trimming pared 7 bases from V and 0 bases from J, leaving 9 bases between. The CDR3 has 13 amino acids. In DNA form, the CDR3 reads TGTGCCAGCGGCCTCTTTAGCACAGATACGCAGTATTTT. Translating it yields CASGLFSTDTQYF.

The chain combines TRBV30 with TRBJ1-2; a possible D gene is TRBD1 (6 bases). Trimming shortened V by 3 bases and J by 1 base, and 15 bases separated the two germline ends. The CDR3 has 15 amino acids. The germline V gene has CDR1 GTSNPN and CDR2 SVGIG (reference sequence). The CDR3 coding sequence is TGTGCCTGGAGGGCGGACAGATTAAGTAACTATGGCTACACCTTC. It codes for CAWRADRLSNYGYTF.

This clone has only a few counts. This chain links TRBV11-2 with TRBJ2-1; TRBD2 matches 7 bases. CDR1 is SGHAT and CDR2 is FQNNGV in the germline V gene. With 3 bases clipped from V and 4 bases from J, the junction kept 6 bases outside the gene matches. CDR3 size: 15 residues. The CDR3 here is CASSFGLAEYNEQFF. For the CDR3, the DNA is TGTGCCAGCAGCTTCGGGCTAGCGGAATACAATGAGCAGTTCTTC.